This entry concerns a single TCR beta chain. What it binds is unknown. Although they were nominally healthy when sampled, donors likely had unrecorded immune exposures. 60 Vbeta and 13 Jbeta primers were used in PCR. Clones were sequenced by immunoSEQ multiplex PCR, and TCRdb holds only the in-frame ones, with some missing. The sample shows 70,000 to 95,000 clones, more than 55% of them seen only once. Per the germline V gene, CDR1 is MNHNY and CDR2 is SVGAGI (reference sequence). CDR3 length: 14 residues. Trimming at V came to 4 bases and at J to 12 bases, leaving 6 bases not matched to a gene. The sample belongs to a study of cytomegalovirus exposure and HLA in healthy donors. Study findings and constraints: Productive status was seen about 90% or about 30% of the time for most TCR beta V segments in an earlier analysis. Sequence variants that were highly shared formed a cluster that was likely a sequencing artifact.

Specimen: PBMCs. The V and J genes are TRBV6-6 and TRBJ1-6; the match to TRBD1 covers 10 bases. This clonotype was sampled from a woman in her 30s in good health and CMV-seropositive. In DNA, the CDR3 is TGTGCCAGCAGTTCAGGACAGGGGGTAAAACCCCTCCACTTT. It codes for CASSSGQGVKPLHF.